Each of the 4 T cell receptor beta chains below was sequenced from the same sample in a study of OX40 agonist ivuxolimab in advanced cancers. TCRdb keeps only in-frame clones here, not all; method: immunoSEQ multiplex PCR. The sample has roughly 58,000 clones, 93% seen once. The sample in question was CD4+ or CD8+ T cells sorted from blood, obtained in a trial of the OX40 agonist ivuxolimab. The receptors originated from an adult with an advanced solid tumor such as melanoma, head and neck, liver or kidney cancer.

V usage is TRBV7-9 and J usage is TRBJ2-7; 7 bases are shared with TRBD2. V was pared by 2 bases and J by 2 bases, with 3 bases of the junction left unmatched. The CDR3 runs 14 residues. Germline values: CDR1 SEHNR, CDR2 FQNEAQ (reference sequence). DNA of the CDR3: TGTGCCAGCAGCTTATTGGGGACTACCTACGAGCAGTACTTC. Residues: CASSLLGTTYEQYF.

V usage is TRBV5-6 and J usage is TRBJ2-1; maybe TRBD2 (6 bases). CDR3 length: 17 residues. The germline CDR1 and CDR2 sequences are SGHDT and YYEEEE. Deletions cut 0 bases from V and 0 bases from J, with 13 bases between. CDR3: CASSLEGLTNSYNEQFF. The CDR3 DNA sequence: TGTGCCAGCAGCTTGGAGGGACTTACTAACTCCTACAATGAGCAGTTCTTC.

V gene TRBV28 combines with J gene TRBJ1-1, with 8 nucleotides matching TRBD1. Germline CDR1 MDHEN, CDR2 SYDVKM. The V and J ends lost 7 bases and 4 bases, in that order; junction bases with no gene match: 5. There are 13 residues in the CDR3. The CDR3 DNA reads TGTGCCAGCATCAAACAGGGGGGCACTGAAGCTTTCTTT. Protein: CASIKQGGTEAFF. Looking up the rest from reference TRBV28 and TRBJ1-1 gives the full variable domain: DVKVTQSSRYLVKRTGEKVFLECVQDMDHENMFWYRQDPGLGLRLIYFSYDVKMKEKGDIPEGYSVSREKKERFSLILESASTNQTSMYLCASIKQGGTEAFFGQGTRLTVV.

This chain links TRBV5-4 with TRBJ2-1, with 10 bases fitting TRBD2. The germline V gene has CDR1 SGHNT and CDR2 YYREEE (reference sequence). Losses at the gene ends were 5 bases for V and 3 bases for J; bases not matched to a gene: 11. CDR3 length: 17 amino acids. The chain's CDR3 is CASRFGKLAGIYNEQFF. For the CDR3, the DNA is TGTGCCAGCAGATTTGGGAAACTAGCGGGGATCTACAATGAGCAGTTCTTC.